These T cell receptor beta chains were read from a single sample in a study of blood T cell repertoires in COVID-19. Only in-frame clones appear in the TCRdb table, and some are missing; sequencing was by immunoSEQ multiplex PCR. The table has 250,000 to 300,000 clones, about nine tenths seen once. The sequenced sample consisted of peripheral blood. The receptors shown here come from a woman aged 45-65 years who had recovered from COVID-19. Both conserved end residues are part of each CDR3. The D gene is left open where the match is weak. The size of a clone is reported for some rows only, either as once, few or many, or as a class for expanded clones.

CDR3aa	CDR3nt	d_gene	v_gene	j_gene	abundance
CASSSSGGSYEQYF	TGTGCCAGCAGCTCCTCTGGGGGGTCCTACGAGCAGTACTTC	-	TRBV7-2	TRBJ2-7	-
CASRGTSESNEQFF	TGTGCCAGCAGAGGCACTAGCGAATCCAATGAGCAGTTCTTC	TRBD2	TRBV6-5	TRBJ2-1	-
CASSVAGQGFPYNEQFF	TGTGCCAGCAGCGTAGCTGGTCAGGGTTTTCCTTACAATGAGCAGTTCTTC	-	TRBV9	TRBJ2-1	once
CASSYGGHPLPPQHF	TGTGCCAGCAGTTACGGCGGTCACCCGTTACCGCCCCAGCATTTT	-	TRBV6-6	TRBJ1-5	-
CASSHGLFSGNTIYF	TGTGCCAGCAGCCATGGCCTTTTCTCTGGAAACACCATATATTTT	-	TRBV14	TRBJ1-3	-
CASSLNPGLASDTQYF	TGTGCCAGTTCCTTAAACCCGGGACTAGCGTCAGATACGCAGTATTTT	TRBD2	TRBV28	TRBJ2-3	-
CASSSGLGLTYEQYF	TGTGCCAGCAGCTCCGGACTAGGGTTGACCTACGAGCAGTACTTC	TRBD2	TRBV7-8	TRBJ2-7	-
CASSQGGGGGDQPQHF	TGTGCCAGCAGCCAAGGTGGAGGGGGGGGCGATCAGCCCCAGCATTTT	-	TRBV3-1/TRBV3-2	TRBJ1-5	-
CASRNGVERNQPQHF	TGTGCCAGTAGAAACGGGGTCGAGCGCAATCAGCCCCAGCATTTT	-	TRBV19	TRBJ1-5	-
CASSQEASGRSTEQFF	TGCGCCAGCAGCCAAGAAGCCAGCGGGAGATCCACTGAGCAGTTCTTC	TRBD2	TRBV4-3	TRBJ2-1	-
CASSPRDRGRLEQYF	TGTGCCAGCAGCCCCCGGGACAGGGGGCGTCTAGAGCAGTACTTC	TRBD1	TRBV7-9	TRBJ2-7	-
CSVARQGSYEQYF	TGCAGCGTAGCTCGACAGGGGTCCTACGAGCAGTACTTC	TRBD1	TRBV29-1	TRBJ2-7	-
CASRDRKYNEQFF	TGTGCCTCCCGGGACAGGAAGTACAATGAGCAGTTCTTC	TRBD1	TRBV30	TRBJ2-1	-
CASSLGVAGGPYNEQFF	TGTGCCAGCAGCTTAGGAGTGGCGGGGGGGCCATACAATGAGCAGTTCTTC	TRBD2	TRBV11-2	TRBJ2-1	-
CASSLRQPPYNEQFF	TGTGCCAGCAGCTTGAGACAGCCCCCATACAATGAGCAGTTCTTC	-	TRBV11-2	TRBJ2-1	once
CASSSYRVETEAFF	TGTGCCAGCAGCTCGTACAGGGTTGAAACTGAAGCTTTCTTT	-	TRBV11-1	TRBJ1-1	-
CASSPFRTNLYEQYF	TGTGCCAGCAGCCCATTCAGGACTAATCTCTACGAGCAGTACTTC	-	TRBV7-2	TRBJ2-7	once